The clone carrying this T cell receptor (beta chain) appeared a few times. Its antigen is currently unknown. The data belong to a study of T cells in localized non-small cell lung cancer. The study, taken as a whole, reports: Without multi-region sequencing, intratumor heterogeneity could not be excluded.

CDR3 length equals 18 residues. J lost 5 bases, V lost 0 bases, and 9 bases had no gene match. Germline V gives CDR1 MGHRA, CDR2 YSYEKL. The method was immunoSEQ multiplex PCR; TCRdb's version includes in-frame clones alone and lacks a portion of them. Counted here are fewer than 25,000 clones, 85% to 90% occurring once; the ten biggest clones make up roughly 15%. The chain recombines TRBV4-1 with TRBJ2-2, with TRBD2 matching over 10 bases. This TCR came from a male donor aged 60 or over with stage I lung adenocarcinoma. Specimen: peripheral blood, collected before any cancer treatment. The chain's CDR3 is CASSQDPTSGVETGELFF. The CDR3 region has the DNA TGCGCCAGCAGCCAAGATCCCACTAGCGGGGTAGAGACCGGGGAGCTGTTTTTT.